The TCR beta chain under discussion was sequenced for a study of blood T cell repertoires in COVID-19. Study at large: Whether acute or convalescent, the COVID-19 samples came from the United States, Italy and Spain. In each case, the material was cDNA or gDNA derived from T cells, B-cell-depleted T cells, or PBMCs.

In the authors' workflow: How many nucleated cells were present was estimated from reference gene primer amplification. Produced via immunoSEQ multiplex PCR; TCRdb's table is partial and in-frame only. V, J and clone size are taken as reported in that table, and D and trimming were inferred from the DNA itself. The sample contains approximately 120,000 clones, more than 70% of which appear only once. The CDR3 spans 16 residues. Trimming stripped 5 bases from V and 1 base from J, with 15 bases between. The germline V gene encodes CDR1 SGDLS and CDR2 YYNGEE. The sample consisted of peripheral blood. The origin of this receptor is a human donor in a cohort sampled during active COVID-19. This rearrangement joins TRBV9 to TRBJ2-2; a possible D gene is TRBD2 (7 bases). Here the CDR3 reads CASRIGQRGNTGELFF. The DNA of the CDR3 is TGTGCCAGCAGGATCGGACAGCGGGGGAACACCGGGGAGCTGTTTTTT.